This TCR beta chain was captured in a study of CD8+CD57+ T cells in acquired aplastic anemia. Flow cytometry had shown expanded CD8+CD57+ cells in the patients chosen for sequencing. Both TCR beta VDJ combination and CDR3 sequence profiling were carried out. Genomic DNA was the template for this profiling. Via MiXCR, TCRdb re-called the reads, giving one row per CDR3 protein. The profile shows under 500,000 distinct CDR3 sequences, about a third of them singletons. A remark on this clonotype: This may arise from a read error, as a much more abundant clone is one base away. Because the CDR3 is missing its conserved closing phenylalanine or tryptophan, this is likely a read error.

Trimming left V 5 bases short and J 14 bases short, with 16 bases between. The CDR3 runs 13 residues. Per the germline V gene, CDR1 is SGHAT and CDR2 is FQNNGV. This TCR was sampled from a human donor with aplastic anemia. Sequencing input: sorted CD4+, CD8+, or CD8+CD57+ T cells (not recorded which) from PBMCs. The chain couples TRBV11-2 to TRBJ1-6; D is unclear. As DNA, the CDR3 is TGTGCCAGCAGCCAGACTGACTTGGAGTCCCTCCACCTT. Translated, it gives CASSQTDLESLHL.